This T cell receptor (beta chain) was profiled in a study of PD-1 blockade in mismatch repair-deficient tumors. Study in general: Enrolled 2013-2016, patients had progressing, pretreated mismatch repair-deficient cancers of approximately 13 types. Study-level points and caveats: Tumor-resident clones, often absent from pretreatment blood, expanded after pembrolizumab and then contracted.

Sequencing used immunoSEQ multiplex PCR; TCRdb keeps in-frame clones, though not all of them. The sample gives some 120,000 clones, more than 70% of which show up once; 10% to 15% is in the top ten. This clone was observed a single time. Its specificity is unknown. Every patient had mismatch repair deficiency by PCR or immunohistochemistry. TCR sequencing covered a few patients who responded to pembrolizumab. The germline V gene encodes CDR1 SEHNR and CDR2 FQNEAQ (reference sequence). CDR3 length equals 13 residues. The ends were cut back, 5 bases at V and 10 bases at J, with 14 bases in the middle. This chain connects TRBV7-9 to TRBJ2-2; no clear D. This receptor was obtained from an adult with mismatch repair-deficient cancer. The source material was peripheral blood, sampled almost 74 weeks after starting pembrolizumab. This chain's CDR3 is CASSPALTVELFF. Here the CDR3 DNA reads TGTGCCAGCAGCCCCGCGTTGACGGTGGAGCTGTTTTTT.